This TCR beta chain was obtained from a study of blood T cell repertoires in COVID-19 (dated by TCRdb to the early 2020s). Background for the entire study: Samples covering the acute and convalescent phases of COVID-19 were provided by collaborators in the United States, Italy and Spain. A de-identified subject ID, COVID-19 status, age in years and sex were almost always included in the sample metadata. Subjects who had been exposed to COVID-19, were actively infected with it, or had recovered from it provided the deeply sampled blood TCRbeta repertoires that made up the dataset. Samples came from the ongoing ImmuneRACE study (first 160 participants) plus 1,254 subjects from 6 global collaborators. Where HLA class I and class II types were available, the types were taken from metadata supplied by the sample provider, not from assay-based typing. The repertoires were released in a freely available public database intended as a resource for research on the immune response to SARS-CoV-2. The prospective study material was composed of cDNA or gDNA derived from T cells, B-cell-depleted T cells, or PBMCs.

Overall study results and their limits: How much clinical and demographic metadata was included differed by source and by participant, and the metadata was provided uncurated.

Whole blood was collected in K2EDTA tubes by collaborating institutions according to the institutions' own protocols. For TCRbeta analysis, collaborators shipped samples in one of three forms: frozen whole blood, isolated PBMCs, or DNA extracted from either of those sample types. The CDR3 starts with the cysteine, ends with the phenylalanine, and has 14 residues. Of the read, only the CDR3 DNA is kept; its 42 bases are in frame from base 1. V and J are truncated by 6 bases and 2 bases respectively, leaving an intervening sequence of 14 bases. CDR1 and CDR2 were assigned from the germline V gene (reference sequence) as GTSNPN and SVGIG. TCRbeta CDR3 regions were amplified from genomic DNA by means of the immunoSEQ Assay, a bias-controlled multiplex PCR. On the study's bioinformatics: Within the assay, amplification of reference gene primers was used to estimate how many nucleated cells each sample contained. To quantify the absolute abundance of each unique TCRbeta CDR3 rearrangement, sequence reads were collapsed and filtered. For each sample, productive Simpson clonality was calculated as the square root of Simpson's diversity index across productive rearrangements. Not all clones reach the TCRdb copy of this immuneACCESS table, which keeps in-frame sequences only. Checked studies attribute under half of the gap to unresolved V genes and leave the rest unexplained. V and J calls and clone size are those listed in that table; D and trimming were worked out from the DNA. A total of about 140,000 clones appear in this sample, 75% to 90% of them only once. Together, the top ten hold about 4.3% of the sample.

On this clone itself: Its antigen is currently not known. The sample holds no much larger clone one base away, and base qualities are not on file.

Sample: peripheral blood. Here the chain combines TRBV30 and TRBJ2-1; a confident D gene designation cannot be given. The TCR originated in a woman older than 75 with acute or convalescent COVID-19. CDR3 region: CACTRGGPYNEQFF. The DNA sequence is TGTGCCTGCACGCGCGGCGGCCCCTACAATGAGCAGTTCTTC.